This is a list of T cell receptor beta chains from one sample in a study of cytomegalovirus exposure and HLA in healthy donors. Clones were read by immunoSEQ multiplex PCR, and TCRdb kept only the in-frame ones, dropping some. This sample has roughly 180,000 clones, with about 77% found just once. The sample was PBMCs. The receptors come from a woman younger than 45 in good health and CMV-seropositive. Each CDR3 is given with its conserved first and last residue. The order of the fields is V gene, D gene, clone size, J gene, CDR3 protein, CDR3 DNA. D genes are given only for firm matches. Clone sizes are given selectively: once, few, many, or a class where the clone is expanded.

v_call: TRBV5-4; d_call: .; clone_size: .; j_call: TRBJ1-3; cdr3_aa: CASSLGGLSGNTIYF; cdr3_nt: TGTGCCAGCAGCTTGGGAGGGCTCTCTGGAAACACCATATATTTT
v_call: TRBV19; d_call: .; clone_size: once; j_call: TRBJ1-1; cdr3_aa: CASRGLEAFF; cdr3_nt: TGTGCCAGTAGGGGCCTTGAAGCTTTCTTT
v_call: TRBV10-3; d_call: TRBD2; clone_size: .; j_call: TRBJ2-2; cdr3_aa: CAISELAGGWTGELFF; cdr3_nt: TGTGCCATCAGTGAACTAGCGGGGGGTTGGACCGGGGAGCTGTTTTTT
v_call: TRBV4-2; d_call: TRBD2; clone_size: .; j_call: TRBJ2-4; cdr3_aa: CASSQDLAGIAKNIQYF; cdr3_nt: TGTGCCAGCAGCCAAGATCTAGCGGGGATAGCCAAAAACATTCAGTACTTC
v_call: TRBV5-5; d_call: .; clone_size: few; j_call: TRBJ2-3; cdr3_aa: CASSHPGDTQYF; cdr3_nt: TGTGCCAGCAGCCACCCGGGGGATACGCAGTATTTT
v_call: TRBV5-1; d_call: TRBD1; clone_size: once; j_call: TRBJ1-5; cdr3_aa: CASSLVGQGGQPQHF; cdr3_nt: TGCGCCAGCAGCTTGGTGGGACAGGGTGGTCAGCCCCAGCATTTT
v_call: TRBV10-3; d_call: .; clone_size: .; j_call: TRBJ1-6; cdr3_aa: CAISESRGIGSPLHF; cdr3_nt: TGTGCCATCAGTGAGTCGCGGGGGATTGGGTCACCCCTCCACTTT
v_call: TRBV19; d_call: TRBD1; clone_size: once; j_call: TRBJ2-7; cdr3_aa: CASSIGTGGDEQYF; cdr3_nt: TGTGCCAGTAGTATCGGGACAGGGGGCGACGAGCAGTACTTC
v_call: TRBV6-6; d_call: TRBD2; clone_size: .; j_call: TRBJ2-1; cdr3_aa: CASSYFSSGRNNEQFF; cdr3_nt: TGTGCCAGCAGTTACTTCTCTAGCGGGAGAAACAATGAGCAGTTCTTC
v_call: TRBV27; d_call: .; clone_size: .; j_call: TRBJ2-7; cdr3_aa: CASSQEGPVRHEQYF; cdr3_nt: TGTGCCAGCAGCCAGGAGGGACCAGTACGTCACGAGCAGTACTTC